The 8 T cell receptor beta chains listed next were all sequenced from one sample in a study of cytomegalovirus exposure and HLA in healthy donors. PCR used 60 Vbeta primers and 13 Jbeta primers. Assay: immunoSEQ multiplex PCR; the TCRdb copy retains only in-frame clones and omits some. Here the sample spans tens of thousands of clones, roughly 76% being singletons. The specimen was PBMCs. These receptors were taken from a man aged 25 to 45 in good health and CMV-seronegative.

With regard to this clone: The CDR3 carries no conserved terminal phenylalanine or tryptophan, so it likely arises from a read error. Because the CDR3's place on the DNA is in doubt, the DNA is left out and the CDR3 is given as listed by TCRdb. J is TRBJ1-1 and V is TRBV6-5; the table's D call of TRBD1 was not tested on the DNA. Including both end residues, the CDR3 is 14 amino acids long. Germline-derived CDR1 and CDR2 are MNHEY and SVGAGI. CDR3 amino acids: CASSRTGQGAEALV.

The chain joins TRBV10-3 to TRBJ2-3; D remains unclear. Germline-derived CDR1 and CDR2 are ENHRY and SYGVKD. The CDR3 runs 13 residues. Deletions cut 0 bases from V and 9 bases from J, with 10 bases between. In DNA form, the CDR3 reads TGTGCCATCAGTGAGTCGGTACTCCCAACGCAGTATTTT. This gives the protein CAISESVLPTQYF.

This CDR3 is CASSPTGVHQPQHF. CDR3 DNA sequence: TGTGCCAGCAGTCCGACAGGGGTGCACCAGCCCCAGCATTTT. The chain couples TRBV6-5 to TRBJ1-5, with 8 bases aligning to TRBD1. V dropped 5 bases and J dropped 7; count of bases not matched to a gene: 7. Germline V gene sequence: CDR1 MNHEY, CDR2 SVGAGI. The CDR3 runs 14 residues.

The chain is built from TRBV5-5 and TRBJ2-2, with D uncertain. The CDR3 is 14 amino acids. V gave up 0 bases and J gave up 2 bases, with 5 bases separating them. Per germline, CDR1 SGHKS and CDR2 YYEKEE (reference sequence). For the CDR3, the DNA is TGTGCCAGCAGCTTGGCCATTAACACCGGGGAGCTGTTTTTT. It encodes CASSLAINTGELFF.

Comment on this clone: The sample contains more than one DNA sequence encoding this CDR3. V usage is TRBV25-1 and J usage is TRBJ2-3, with TRBD2 as a possible D gene (6 bases). CDR3 length: 12 amino acids. Trimming removed 5 bases from V and 3 bases from J, with 6 bases in between. CDR1 MGHDK and CDR2 SYGVNS come from the germline V gene. The DNA of the CDR3 is TGTGCCAGCAGTCGGGGGACAGATACGCAGTATTTT. Translating gives CASSRGTDTQYF. The full variable domain, completed using reference TRBV25-1 and TRBJ2-3, is EADIYQTPRYLVIGTGKKITLECSQTMGHDKMYWYQQDPGMELHLIHYSYGVNSTEKGDLSSESTVSRIRTEHFPLTLESARPSHTSQYLCASSRGTDTQYFGPGTRLTVL.

V gene TRBV25-1 combines with J gene TRBJ1-5; D is unresolved. Germline V gene sequence: CDR1 MGHDK, CDR2 SYGVNS. V was shortened by 8 bases and J by 6 bases, with 11 bases between the two germline ends. The CDR3 has 12 residues. CDR3: CASSGVGQPQHF. The CDR3 region has the DNA TGTGCCAGCTCCGGGGTGGGTCAGCCCCAGCATTTT.

V is TRBV19 and J is TRBJ1-5; D gene ambiguous. Trimming shortened V by 4 bases and J by 0 bases, and 7 bases separated the two germline ends. The germline V gene encodes CDR1 LNHDA and CDR2 SQIVND (reference sequence). This CDR3 is built from 14 residues. The CDR3 region has the DNA TGTGCCAGTAGTAGCGAGGTTAGCAATCAGCCCCAGCATTTT. It encodes CASSSEVSNQPQHF.

V and J are TRBV4-1 and TRBJ2-2, with D tentatively TRBD2 (5 bases). Trimming stripped 1 base from V and 4 bases from J, with 10 bases between. The CDR3 is made up of 15 amino acids. The germline V gene encodes CDR1 MGHRA and CDR2 YSYEKL. CDR3 sequence: CASSQGGIRTGELFF. CDR3 in DNA: TGCGCCAGCAGCCAAGGAGGGATTCGCACCGGGGAGCTGTTTTTT.